The next 21 T cell receptor beta chains were all read from a single sample in a study of shared clonotypes between healthy human individuals. The protocol was immunoSEQ multiplex PCR, while the TCRdb copy is restricted to in-frame clones and leaves out a portion. The table lists 2 million to 2.5 million clones, about 92% of them singletons. The specimen was naive CD4+ T cells from PBMCs. Subset meaning: CD45RA+ positively selected. The source of these receptors is a man aged 18-30 years in good health. Some clones in this sample may be carry-over from other donors' samples.

The rearrangement uses TRBV7-2 and TRBJ1-1; no clear D gene. Germline V gene lookup returns CDR1 SGHTA and CDR2 FQGNSA. V lost 7 bases to trimming and J lost 1 base, with 13 bases between them. The CDR3 totals 14 residues. CDR3 nucleotides: TGTGCCAGCATCGTAGTCGAGTGGAACACTGAAGCTTTCTTT. Its protein product is CASIVVEWNTEAFF. The full variable domain, rest sourced from reference TRBV7-2 and TRBJ1-1, is GAGVSQSPSNKVTEKGKDVELRCDPISGHTALYWYRQSLGQGLEFLIYFQGNSAPDKSGLPSDRFSAERTGGSVSTLTIQRTQQEDSAVYLCASIVVEWNTEAFFGQGTRLTVV.

Of note for this clone: Other nucleotide sequences from this sample produce the same CDR3. The chain is built from TRBV6-5 and TRBJ1-1, with a possible D match to TRBD1 (6 bases). The ends were cut back, 4 bases at V and 0 bases at J, with 9 bases in the middle. This CDR3 is 14 amino acids long. Germline V gene data show CDR1 as MNHEY and CDR2 as SVGAGI. CDR3 bases: TGTGCCAGCAGTTTAGACAGGATGAACACTGAAGCTTTCTTT. Protein product: CASSLDRMNTEAFF.

J is TRBJ1-2 and V is TRBV5-1; TRBD1 matches at 8 bases. CDR1 is SGHRS and CDR2 is YFSETQ in the germline V gene. The J segment lost 4 bases and the V segment lost 3 bases, leaving 5 bases of the junction unmatched. The CDR3 spans 14 residues. This CDR3 reads CASSSGQAAYGYTF. Here the CDR3 DNA reads TGCGCCAGCAGCTCGGGACAGGCAGCCTATGGCTACACCTTC.

The V and J genes are TRBV7-2 and TRBJ1-5, with 9 bases lining up with TRBD1. V was clipped by 0 bases and J by 7 bases; unmatched bases: 4. CDR1 SGHTA and CDR2 FQGNSA come from the germline V gene. This CDR3 spans 15 amino acids. The CDR3 sequence is CASSLAQGANQPQHF. CDR3 nucleotides: TGTGCCAGCAGCTTAGCACAGGGGGCGAACCAGCCCCAGCATTTT.

This clone was seen a single time. This chain uses TRBV7-3 with TRBJ2-5; no reliable D call. Germline CDR1 is SGHTA and CDR2 is FQGTGA. CDR3 length equals 14 residues. V shed 3 bases and J shed 4 bases, with 12 bases lying between them. For the CDR3, the DNA is TGTGCCAGCAGCTTCTCAGGCTGGGGAGAGACCCAGTACTTC. Protein product: CASSFSGWGETQYF. Filled out from reference TRBV7-3 and TRBJ2-5, the complete variable domain reads GAGVSQTPSNKVTEKGKYVELRCDPISGHTALYWYRQSLGQGPEFLIYFQGTGAADDSGLPNDRFFAVRPEGSVSTLKIQRTERGDSAVYLCASSFSGWGETQYFGPGTRLLVL.

The CDR3 loop is CASSLLGGAAFF. CDR3 DNA: TGTGCCAGCAGTTTATTGGGGGGGGCGGCTTTCTTT. The chain employs TRBV27 and TRBJ1-1; tentatively, D is TRBD1 (6 bases). Trimming left V 1 base short and J 11 bases short, with 11 bases between. CDR3 length: 12 residues. Germline V gene data show CDR1 as MNHEY and CDR2 as SMNVEV (reference sequence).

The chain couples TRBV28 to TRBJ2-7, with 7 bases aligning to TRBD2. Germline trimming cut 8 bases from V and 1 base from J; bases unmatched to any gene: 11. Germline lookup yields CDR1 MDHEN and CDR2 SYDVKM. The CDR3 has 15 amino acids. The CDR3 DNA is TGTGCCAGCCGCAATGGGGCGGGAGAATCCTACGAGCAGTACTTC. It encodes CASRNGAGESYEQYF.

The chain is built from TRBV5-1 and TRBJ2-7; D gene unclear. Trimming left V 2 bases short and J 1 base short, with 10 bases between. The CDR3 loop spans 14 amino acids. Germline CDR1 reads SGHRS; CDR2 reads YFSETQ. The CDR3 protein is CASSLNSLSYEQYF. The CDR3 DNA follows: TGCGCCAGCAGCTTAAACAGTCTATCCTACGAGCAGTACTTC.

The chain has TRBV29-1 and TRBJ2-1; tentative D call: TRBD2 (5 bases). Germline V gene sequence: CDR1 SQVTM, CDR2 ANQGSEA. The V and J ends lost 4 bases and 6 bases respectively, with 16 bases between them. This CDR3 is built from 14 residues. CDR3 amino acids: CSVVVVDYFNEQFF. The DNA for the CDR3 is TGCAGCGTTGTGGTCGTCGACTACTTCAATGAGCAGTTCTTC.

V is TRBV27 and J is TRBJ2-7, with TRBD1 as a possible D gene (6 bases). The ends were cut back, 3 bases at V and 1 base at J, with 13 bases in the middle. The length of the CDR3 is 15 residues. From germline, CDR1 is MNHEY and CDR2 SMNVEV (reference sequence). The CDR3 nucleotides are TGTGCCAGCAGTTTGGCCGACAGGATTTCCTACGAGCAGTACTTC. Protein product: CASSLADRISYEQYF.

CDR3 residues: CASSAPGTLTGNTIYF. For the CDR3, the DNA is TGTGCCAGCAGTGCCCCCGGGACTCTCACTGGAAACACCATATATTTT. This chain connects TRBV6-1 to TRBJ1-3; D may be TRBD1 (5 bases). V lost 4 bases to trimming and J lost 2 bases, with 15 bases between them. The CDR3 has 16 residues. Germline lookup yields CDR1 MNHNS and CDR2 SASEGT.

The gene calls are TRBV7-2 and TRBJ2-2; maybe TRBD2 (5 bases). The CDR3 runs to 15 residues. Trimming took 3 bases from V and 6 from J, leaving 14 bases between them. Germline V gene sequence: CDR1 SGHTA, CDR2 FQGNSA. The CDR3 protein is CASSFRRGGPGELFF. In nucleotides, the CDR3 is TGTGCCAGCAGCTTCCGGAGAGGAGGTCCCGGGGAGCTGTTTTTT.

This clone was recorded only once. This chain links TRBV2 with TRBJ1-3; 8 bases map to TRBD1. The CDR3 covers 13 residues. The trim removed 6 bases at V and 9 bases at J, leaving 7 bases unmatched. Germline CDR1 SNHLY, CDR2 FYNNEI. The CDR3 DNA follows: TGTGCCAGCAGGGGGGGGACAGGAGGCACCATATATTTT. Amino acids: CASRGGTGGTIYF.

The V gene is TRBV6-5, the J gene TRBJ1-3; no reliable D call. Germline values: CDR1 MNHEY, CDR2 SVGAGI. V was clipped by 6 bases and J by 0 bases, with 9 bases between them. The length of the CDR3 is 14 residues. CDR3 sequence (DNA): TGTGCCAGCAGGATAGGGAGCTCTGGAAACACCATATATTTT. This gives the protein CASRIGSSGNTIYF.

The chain joins TRBV30 to TRBJ2-3; D ambiguous. Trimming took 3 bases from V and 4 from J, leaving 11 bases between them. There are 13 residues in the CDR3. The V gene's germline CDR1 is GTSNPN and CDR2 SVGIG (reference sequence). This chain's CDR3 is CAWSLLKADTQYF. The CDR3 DNA follows: TGTGCCTGGAGCCTTCTTAAAGCAGATACGCAGTATTTT.

In this sample, this clone turned up once. This CDR3 reads CASSPPGRQGETQYF. The DNA of the CDR3 is TGTGCCAGCTCACCCCCGGGACGCCAAGGGGAGACCCAGTACTTC. This rearrangement joins TRBV18 to TRBJ2-5; the D gene could be TRBD1 or TRBD2 (5 bases each). Germline CDR1 is KGHSH and CDR2 is LQKENI. Trimming shortened V by 3 bases and J by 5 bases, and 16 bases separated the two germline ends. CDR3 length equals 15 residues. Full variable domain (remainder filled in from reference TRBV18 and TRBJ2-5): NAGVMQNPRHLVRRRGQEARLRCSPMKGHSHVYWYRQLPEEGLKFMVYLQKENIIDESGMPKERFSAEFPKEGPSILRIQQVVRGDSAAYFCASSPPGRQGETQYFGPGTRLLVL.

V is TRBV9 and J is TRBJ2-2; D is unresolved. The CDR3 totals 17 residues. From germline, CDR1 is SGDLS and CDR2 YYNGEE. The V end lost 4 bases, the J end lost 4 bases, and 20 bases lay between the germline ends. The CDR3 sequence: CASSSPVSRRGTGELFF. In DNA, the CDR3 is TGTGCCAGCAGCTCACCCGTCAGCCGTCGAGGCACCGGGGAGCTGTTTTTT.

The rearrangement joins TRBV11-2 to TRBJ1-3, with 8 nucleotides matching TRBD1. The CDR3 loop spans 17 amino acids. V gave up 2 bases and J gave up 0 bases; unmatched junction bases: 6. Germline CDR1 is SGHAT and CDR2 is FQNNGV. The CDR3 protein is CASSLIGTGISGNTIYF. CDR3 nucleotides: TGTGCCAGCAGCTTAATCGGGACAGGTATCTCTGGAAACACCATATATTTT. Full variable domain (rest looked up from reference TRBV11-2 and TRBJ1-3): EAGVAQSPRYKIIEKRQSVAFWCNPISGHATLYWYQQILGQGPKLLIQFQNNGVVDDSQLPKDRFSAERLKGVDSTLKIQPAKLEDSAVYLCASSLIGTGISGNTIYFGEGSWLTVV.

In DNA form, the CDR3 reads TGTGCCTGGAGTGGGCCAGACCACCCTGGGGCCAACGTCCTGACTTTC. This encodes CAWSGPDHPGANVLTF. The rearrangement links TRBV30 to TRBJ2-6; no firm D call. From germline, CDR1 is GTSNPN and CDR2 SVGIG (reference sequence). The CDR3 totals 16 residues. Trimming took off 1 base at V and 2 bases at J, with 12 bases between the two ends.

This chain links TRBV4-2 with TRBJ2-7; D ambiguous. CDR3 length: 13 amino acids. Per the germline V gene, CDR1 is LGHNA and CDR2 is YNFKEQ. V was trimmed by 0 bases and J by 3 bases, leaving 6 bases between them. The CDR3 here is CASSQEPVYEQYF. The CDR3 DNA follows: TGTGCCAGCAGCCAAGAACCAGTCTACGAGCAGTACTTC.

The rearrangement joins TRBV7-3 to TRBJ2-2; D unresolved. Germline V CDR1 and CDR2: SGHTA, FQGTGA. The ends were cut back, 0 bases at V and 3 bases at J, with 5 bases in the middle. The CDR3 is 14 amino acids. This chain's CDR3 is CASSLTLDTGELFF. DNA for the CDR3: TGTGCCAGCAGCTTAACTTTAGACACCGGGGAGCTGTTTTTT. The full variable domain, in which reference TRBV7-3 and TRBJ2-2 provide the parts outside the CDR3, is GAGVSQTPSNKVTEKGKYVELRCDPISGHTALYWYRQSLGQGPEFLIYFQGTGAADDSGLPNDRFFAVRPEGSVSTLKIQRTERGDSAVYLCASSLTLDTGELFFGEGSRLTVL.